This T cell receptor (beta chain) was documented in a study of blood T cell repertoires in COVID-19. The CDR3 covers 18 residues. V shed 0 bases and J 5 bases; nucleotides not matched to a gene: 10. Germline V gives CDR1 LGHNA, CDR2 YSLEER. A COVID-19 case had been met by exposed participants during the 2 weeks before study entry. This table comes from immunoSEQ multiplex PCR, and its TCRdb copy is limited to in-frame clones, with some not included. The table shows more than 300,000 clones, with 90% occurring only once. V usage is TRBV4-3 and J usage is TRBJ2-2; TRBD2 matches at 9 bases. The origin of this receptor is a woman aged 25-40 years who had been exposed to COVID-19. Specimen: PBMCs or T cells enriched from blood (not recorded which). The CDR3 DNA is TGCGCCAGCAGCCAAGATCATGCGGCGGGGGGGAGAACCGGGGAGCTGTTTTTT. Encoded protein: CASSQDHAAGGRTGELFF.